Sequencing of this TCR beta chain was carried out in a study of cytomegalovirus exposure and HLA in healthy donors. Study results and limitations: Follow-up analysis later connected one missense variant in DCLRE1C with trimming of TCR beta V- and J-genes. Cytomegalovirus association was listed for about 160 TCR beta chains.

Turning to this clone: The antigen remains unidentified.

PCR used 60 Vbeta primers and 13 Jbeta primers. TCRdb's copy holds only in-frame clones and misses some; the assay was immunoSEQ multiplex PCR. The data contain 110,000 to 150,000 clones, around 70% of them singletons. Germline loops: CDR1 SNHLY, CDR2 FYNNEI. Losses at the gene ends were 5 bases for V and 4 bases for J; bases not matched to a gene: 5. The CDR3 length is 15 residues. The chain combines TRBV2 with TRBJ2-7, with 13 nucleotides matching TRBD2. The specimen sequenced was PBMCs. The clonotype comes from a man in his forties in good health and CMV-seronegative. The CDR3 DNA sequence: TGTGCCAGCAGTTTGGGACTAGCGGGGAGGTACGAGCAGTACTTC. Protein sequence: CASSLGLAGRYEQYF.